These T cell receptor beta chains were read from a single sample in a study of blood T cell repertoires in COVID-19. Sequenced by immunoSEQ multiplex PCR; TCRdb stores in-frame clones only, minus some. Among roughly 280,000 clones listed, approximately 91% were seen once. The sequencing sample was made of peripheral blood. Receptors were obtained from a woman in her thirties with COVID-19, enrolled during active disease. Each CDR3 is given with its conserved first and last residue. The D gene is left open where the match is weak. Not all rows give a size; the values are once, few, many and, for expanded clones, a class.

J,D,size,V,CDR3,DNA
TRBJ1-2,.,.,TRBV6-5,CASNSSPHSNYGYTF,TGTGCCAGCAACAGCAGCCCACATTCTAACTATGGCTACACCTTC
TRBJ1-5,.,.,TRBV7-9,CASSSPGGNQPQHF,TGTGCCAGCAGCTCCCCAGGGGGCAATCAGCCCCAGCATTTT
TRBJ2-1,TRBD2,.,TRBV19,CASSILVAGGGNNEQFF,TGTGCCAGTAGTATATTAGTTGCGGGAGGAGGGAACAATGAGCAGTTCTTC
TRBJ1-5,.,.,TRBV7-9,CASSLGTGQPIQPQHF,TGTGCCAGCAGCTTGGGTACTGGACAGCCCATTCAGCCCCAGCATTTT
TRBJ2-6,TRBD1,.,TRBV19,CASSIWDRGSGANVLTF,TGTGCCAGTAGTATTTGGGACAGGGGATCTGGGGCCAACGTCCTGACTTTC
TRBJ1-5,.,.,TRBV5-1,CASSLGGGTDQPQHF,TGCGCCAGCAGCCTAGGCGGGGGTACCGATCAGCCCCAGCATTTT
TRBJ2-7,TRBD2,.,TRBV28,CASSTLAGEREQYF,TGTGCCAGCAGCACTCTAGCGGGAGAACGCGAGCAGTACTTC
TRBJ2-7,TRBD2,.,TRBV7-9,CASSSGTSVYYEQYF,TGTGCCAGCAGCTCGGGGACTAGCGTATACTACGAGCAGTACTTC
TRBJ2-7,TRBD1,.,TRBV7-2,CASSSTGQGFYEQYF,TGTGCCAGCAGCAGTACGGGACAGGGCTTCTACGAGCAGTACTTC
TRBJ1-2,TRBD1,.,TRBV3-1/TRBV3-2,CASSQDRGRLHGYTF,TGTGCCAGCAGCCAAGACAGGGGGCGTTTGCATGGCTACACCTTC
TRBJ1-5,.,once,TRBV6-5,CASMWGVGQPQHF,TGTGCCAGCATGTGGGGGGTAGGTCAGCCCCAGCATTTT
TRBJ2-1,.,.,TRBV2,CASSGGGTGANDEQFF,TGTGCCAGCAGTGGAGGCGGAACAGGAGCCAACGATGAGCAGTTCTTC
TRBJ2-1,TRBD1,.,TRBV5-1,CASSNGQVSPEEFF,TGCGCCAGCAGCAACGGACAGGTTAGTCCCGAGGAGTTCTTC
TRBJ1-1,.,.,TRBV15,CATSRDAENTEAFF,TGTGCCACCAGCAGAGATGCGGAGAACACTGAAGCTTTCTTT
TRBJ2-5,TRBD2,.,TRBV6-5,CASGTSGIGETQYF,TGTGCCAGCGGGACTAGCGGGATCGGAGAGACCCAGTACTTC
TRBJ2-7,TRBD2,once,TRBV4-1,CASSQVSSGRNYEQYF,TGCGCCAGCAGCCAAGTGTCTAGCGGGAGGAACTACGAGCAGTACTTC
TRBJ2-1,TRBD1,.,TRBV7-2,CASSLRDRGSEQFF,TGTGCCAGCAGCCTTAGGGACAGGGGGAGTGAGCAGTTCTTC
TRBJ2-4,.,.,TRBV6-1,CASSEVGAGDANIQYF,TGTGCCAGCAGTGAAGTCGGCGCAGGGGACGCAAACATTCAGTACTTC
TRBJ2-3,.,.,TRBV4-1,CASSQGREGADTQYF,TGCGCCAGCAGCCAAGGGCGGGAAGGGGCAGATACGCAGTATTTT
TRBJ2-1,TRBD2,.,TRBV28,CASSFLASGKSSYNEQFF,TGTGCCAGCAGTTTTTTGGCTAGCGGGAAAAGCTCCTACAATGAGCAGTTCTTC
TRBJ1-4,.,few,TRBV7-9,CASSTLDRANEKLFF,TGTGCCAGCAGCACCCTAGACAGAGCAAATGAAAAACTGTTTTTT
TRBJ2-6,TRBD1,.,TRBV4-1,CASSRGPPGQGSGANVLTF,TGCGCCAGCAGCCGAGGGCCCCCAGGACAGGGGTCTGGGGCCAACGTCCTGACTTTC
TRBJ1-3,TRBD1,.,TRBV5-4,CASSWDRGTGNTIYF,TGTGCCAGCAGCTGGGACAGGGGGACTGGAAACACCATATATTTT
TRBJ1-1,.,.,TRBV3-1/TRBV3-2,CASSLNSEAFF,TGTGCCAGCAGCCTAAACTCCGAAGCTTTCTTT
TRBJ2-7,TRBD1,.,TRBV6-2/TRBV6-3,CASSYDRGRDEQYF,TGTGCCAGCAGTTACGACAGGGGAAGGGACGAGCAGTACTTC
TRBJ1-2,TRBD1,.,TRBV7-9,CASSSPTKDRTGGYTF,TGTGCCAGCAGCTCACCCACCAAGGACAGGACCGGCGGCTACACCTTC
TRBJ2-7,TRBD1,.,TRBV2,CASADRVSSYEQYF,TGTGCCAGCGCGGACAGGGTAAGCTCCTACGAGCAGTACTTC
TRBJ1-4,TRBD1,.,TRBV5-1,CASSLTTGANEKLFF,TGCGCCAGCAGCTTGACCACAGGGGCTAATGAAAAACTGTTTTTT
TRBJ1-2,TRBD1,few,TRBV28,CASIGAQGEGNGYTF,TGTGCCAGCATTGGAGCTCAGGGGGAAGGCAATGGCTACACCTTC
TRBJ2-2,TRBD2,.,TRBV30,CAWSPRGGRAPGELFF,TGTGCCTGGAGTCCCCGAGGCGGGAGGGCCCCCGGGGAGCTGTTTTTT
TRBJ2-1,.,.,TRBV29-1,CSVVKRTYNEQFF,TGCAGCGTTGTCAAGCGGACCTACAATGAGCAGTTCTTC
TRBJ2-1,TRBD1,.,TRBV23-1,CASSHWDRGLGNNEQFF,TGCGCCAGCAGTCACTGGGACAGGGGGCTTGGGAACAATGAGCAGTTCTTC
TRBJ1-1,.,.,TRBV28,CASSSAKGASSTEAFF,TGTGCCAGCAGTTCGGCGAAAGGGGCGTCATCCACTGAAGCTTTCTTT
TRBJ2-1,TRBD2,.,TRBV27,CASSSRIAGVYNEQFF,TGTGCCAGCAGTTCCCGCATAGCGGGAGTATACAATGAGCAGTTCTTC
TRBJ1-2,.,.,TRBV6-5,CASSYTYSGVGYGYTF,TGTGCCAGCAGTTACACATATTCAGGGGTAGGCTATGGCTACACCTTC
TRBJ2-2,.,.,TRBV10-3,CAISELQGTGELFF,TGTGCCATCAGTGAGCTACAGGGCACCGGGGAGCTGTTTTTT
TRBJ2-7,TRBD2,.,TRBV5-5,CASSQRGGAPSQYEQYF,TGTGCCAGCAGCCAACGGGGGGGCGCCCCTTCGCAGTACGAGCAGTACTTC
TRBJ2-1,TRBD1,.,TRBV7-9,CASSQARTGQGLYNEQFF,TGTGCCAGCAGCCAGGCTCGGACAGGGCAAGGGCTTTACAATGAGCAGTTCTTC
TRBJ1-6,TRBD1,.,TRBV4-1,CASSQEVSGTVNSPLHF,TGCGCCAGCAGCCAAGAGGTCTCCGGGACAGTCAATTCACCCCTCCACTTT
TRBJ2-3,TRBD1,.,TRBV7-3,CASSLDRDSKVDTQYF,TGTGCCAGCAGCTTAGACCGGGACAGTAAAGTAGATACGCAGTATTTT
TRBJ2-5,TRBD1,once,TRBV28,CASSLPTGVKETQYF,TGTGCCAGCAGTTTGCCGACAGGGGTAAAAGAGACCCAGTACTTC
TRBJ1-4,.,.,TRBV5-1,CASRPTGTATNEKLFF,TGCGCCAGCAGACCTACAGGGACCGCAACTAATGAAAAACTGTTTTTT
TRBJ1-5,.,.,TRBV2,CASSEGTGNQPQHF,TGTGCCAGCAGTGAAGGGACAGGCAATCAGCCCCAGCATTTT
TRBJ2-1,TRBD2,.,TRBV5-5,CASSSGLAALNEQFF,TGTGCCAGCAGCTCGGGACTAGCGGCCCTCAATGAGCAGTTCTTC
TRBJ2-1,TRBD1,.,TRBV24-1,CATSAQGAIGYNEQFF,TGTGCCACCAGTGCGCAGGGGGCGATTGGCTACAATGAGCAGTTCTTC
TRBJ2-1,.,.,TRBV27,CASSLFWAGYNEQFF,TGTGCCAGCAGTTTATTCTGGGCGGGGTACAATGAGCAGTTCTTC
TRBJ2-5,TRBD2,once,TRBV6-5,CASSYLTSAQETQYF,TGTGCCAGCAGTTACTTGACTAGCGCCCAAGAGACCCAGTACTTC
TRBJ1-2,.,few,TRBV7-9,CASNPESKSSRYGYTF,TGTGCCAGCAACCCGGAGTCGAAATCTTCTCGGTATGGCTACACCTTC
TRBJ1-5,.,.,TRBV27,CASSFGQYSNQPQHF,TGTGCCAGCAGTTTCGGACAGTATAGCAATCAGCCCCAGCATTTT
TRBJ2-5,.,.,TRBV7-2,CASSLAITQETQYF,TGTGCCAGCAGCTTGGCAATAACACAAGAGACCCAGTACTTC